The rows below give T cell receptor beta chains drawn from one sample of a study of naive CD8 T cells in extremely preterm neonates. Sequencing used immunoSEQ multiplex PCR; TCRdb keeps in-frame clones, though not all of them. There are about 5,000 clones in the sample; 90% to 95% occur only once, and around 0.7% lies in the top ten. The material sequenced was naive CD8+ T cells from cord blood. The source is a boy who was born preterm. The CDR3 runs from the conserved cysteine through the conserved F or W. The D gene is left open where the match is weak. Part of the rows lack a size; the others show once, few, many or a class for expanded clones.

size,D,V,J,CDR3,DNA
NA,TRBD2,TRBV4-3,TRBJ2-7,CASSQEAGVYEQYF,TGCGCCAGCAGCCAAGAAGCGGGAGTTTACGAGCAGTACTTC
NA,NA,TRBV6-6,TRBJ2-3,CASSYSQGTDTQYF,TGTGCCAGCAGTTACTCGCAGGGCACAGATACGCAGTATTTT
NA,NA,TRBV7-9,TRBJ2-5,CASSPRDQETQYF,TGTGCCAGCAGCCCCCGGGACCAAGAGACCCAGTACTTC
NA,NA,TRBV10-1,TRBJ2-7,CASSDRGEQYF,TGCGCCAGCAGTGACAGGGGCGAGCAGTACTTC
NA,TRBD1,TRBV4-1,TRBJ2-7,CASSQGTGNYEQYF,TGCGCCAGCAGCCAAGGGACAGGGAACTACGAGCAGTACTTC
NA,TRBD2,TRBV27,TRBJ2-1,CASSLASGRQGEQFF,TGTGCCAGCAGTTTAGCTAGCGGGAGGCAGGGTGAGCAGTTCTTC
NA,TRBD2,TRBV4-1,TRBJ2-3,CASSQGLASTDTQYF,TGCGCCAGCAGCCAAGGACTAGCTAGCACAGATACGCAGTATTTT
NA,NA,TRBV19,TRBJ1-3,CASGGSGNTIYF,TGTGCCAGTGGGGGCTCTGGAAACACCATATATTTT
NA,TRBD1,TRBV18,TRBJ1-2,CASSGTANYGYTF,TGTGCCAGCTCAGGGACAGCTAACTATGGCTACACCTTC
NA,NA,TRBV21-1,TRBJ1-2,CASSKGQGAYGYTF,TGTGCCAGCAGCAAAGGACAGGGGGCCTATGGCTACACCTTC
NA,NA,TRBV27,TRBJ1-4,CASSLATNEKLFF,TGTGCCAGCAGTTTAGCAACTAATGAAAAACTGTTTTTT
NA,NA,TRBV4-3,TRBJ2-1,CASSQPGEQFF,TGCGCCAGCAGCCAACCCGGTGAGCAGTTCTTC
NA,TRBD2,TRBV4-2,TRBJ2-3,CASSQEPSGRGADTQYF,TGTGCCAGCAGCCAAGAACCCAGCGGGAGGGGAGCAGATACGCAGTATTTT
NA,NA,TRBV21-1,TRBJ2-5,CASSKAGGRETQYF,TGTGCCAGCAGCAAAGCGGGAGGGCGAGAGACCCAGTACTTC
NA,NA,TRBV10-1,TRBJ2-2,CASSDGGSNTGELFF,TGCGCCAGCAGTGATGGCGGTTCGAACACCGGGGAGCTGTTTTTT
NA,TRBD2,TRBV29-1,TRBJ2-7,CSVEREYEQYF,TGCAGCGTTGAGCGGGAGTACGAGCAGTACTTC
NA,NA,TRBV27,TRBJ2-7,CASSSGYEQYF,TGTGCCAGCAGTTCCGGGTACGAGCAGTACTTC
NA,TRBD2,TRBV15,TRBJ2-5,CATSFGLATTSGQETQYF,TGTGCCACCAGCTTCGGACTGGCCACGACTAGCGGGCAAGAGACCCAGTACTTC
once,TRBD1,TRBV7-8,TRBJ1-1,CASSLTGGNTEAFF,TGTGCCAGCAGCTTGACAGGGGGCAACACTGAAGCTTTCTTT
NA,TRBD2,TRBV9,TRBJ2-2,CASSDRLAGGPHTGELFF,TGTGCCAGCAGCGACCGACTAGCGGGAGGGCCTCACACCGGGGAGCTGTTTTTT
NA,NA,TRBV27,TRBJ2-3,CASSFGGGDTQYF,TGTGCCAGCAGTTTTGGAGGGGGCGATACGCAGTATTTT
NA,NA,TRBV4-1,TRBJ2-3,CASSQGGLRLTDTQYF,TGCGCCAGCAGCCAAGGTGGGTTGCGACTGACAGATACGCAGTATTTT
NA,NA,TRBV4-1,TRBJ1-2,CASSQVASGNYGYTF,TGCGCCAGCAGCCAAGTTGCGTCCGGGAACTATGGCTACACCTTC
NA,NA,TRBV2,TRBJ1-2,CASRDFYGYTF,TGTGCCAGCAGGGACTTCTATGGCTACACCTTC
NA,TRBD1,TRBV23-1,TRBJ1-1,CASSQRGQDTEAFF,TGCGCCAGCAGTCAAAGGGGACAGGACACTGAAGCTTTCTTT
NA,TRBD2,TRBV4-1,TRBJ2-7,CASSPGLASSYEQYF,TGCGCCAGCAGCCCGGGACTAGCGAGCTCCTACGAGCAGTACTTC
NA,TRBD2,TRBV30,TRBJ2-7,CACNEGLAGDYEQYF,TGTGCCTGCAATGAAGGACTAGCGGGAGACTACGAGCAGTACTTC
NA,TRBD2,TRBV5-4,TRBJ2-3,CASSLKRESTDTQYF,TGTGCCAGCAGCTTAAAGCGGGAGAGCACAGATACGCAGTATTTT
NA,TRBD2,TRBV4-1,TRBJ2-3,CASSQAGGLTDTQYF,TGCGCCAGCAGCCAAGCGGGAGGGCTCACAGATACGCAGTATTTT
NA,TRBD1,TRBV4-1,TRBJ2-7,CASSQEGGQGDEQYF,TGCGCCAGCAGCCAAGAAGGGGGACAGGGCGACGAGCAGTACTTC
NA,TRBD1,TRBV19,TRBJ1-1,CASGGQGAGDTEAFF,TGTGCCAGTGGGGGACAGGGGGCAGGGGACACTGAAGCTTTCTTT
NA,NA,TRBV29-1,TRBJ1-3,CSVESADGNTIYF,TGCAGCGTTGAGTCCGCAGACGGAAACACCATATATTTT
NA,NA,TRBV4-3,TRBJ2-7,CASSDTYEQYF,TGCGCCAGCAGCGACACCTACGAGCAGTACTTC
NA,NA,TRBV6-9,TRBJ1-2,CASSPYYRSSGYTF,TGTGCCAGCAGTCCATATTACAGGAGCTCTGGCTACACCTTC
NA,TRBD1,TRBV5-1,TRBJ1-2,CASSLTGGYYGYTF,TGCGCCAGCAGCTTGACAGGGGGCTACTATGGCTACACCTTC
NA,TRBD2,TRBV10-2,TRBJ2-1,CASSESGSSYNEQFF,TGCGCCAGCAGTGAGAGCGGGAGCTCCTACAATGAGCAGTTCTTC
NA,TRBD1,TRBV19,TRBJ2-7,CASSYTTGAYEQYF,TGTGCCAGTAGCTACACGACAGGGGCCTACGAGCAGTACTTC
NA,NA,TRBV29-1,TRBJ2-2,CSVLSFAGELFF,TGCAGCGTCCTAAGTTTCGCCGGGGAGCTGTTTTTT
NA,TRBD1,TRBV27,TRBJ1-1,CASKTGGTEAFF,TGTGCCAGCAAAACAGGGGGCACTGAAGCTTTCTTT
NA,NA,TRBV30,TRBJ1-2,CAWSGRGANYGYTF,TGTGCCTGGAGTGGGCGTGGGGCAAACTATGGCTACACCTTC
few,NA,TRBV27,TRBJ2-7,CASSPYLAPYEQYF,TGTGCCAGCAGCCCGTACCTAGCACCCTACGAGCAGTACTTC
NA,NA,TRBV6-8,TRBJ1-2,CASSSSSRKTYGYTF,TGTGCCAGCAGTTCCAGCTCTAGAAAGACCTATGGCTACACCTTC
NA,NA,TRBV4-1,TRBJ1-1,CASSQDLGEGTEAFF,TGCGCCAGCAGCCAAGATCTTGGGGAAGGCACTGAAGCTTTCTTT
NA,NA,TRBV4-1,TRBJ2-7,CASSQDSGADEQYF,TGCGCCAGCAGCCAAGATTCGGGGGCGGACGAGCAGTACTTC